This entry features one T cell receptor beta chain sequence. Its antigen specificity is not known. Base quality data are lacking; no much larger clone is found one base away. Cut back by 0 bases and 7 bases, the V and J ends lie 13 bases apart. CDR1 SGDLS and CDR2 YYNGEE are derived from the germline V gene. The CDR3 runs 15 residues from the cysteine to the phenylalanine. Here the CDR3 DNA is all that survives: 45 bases in frame from base 1. This sample was included in a study of blood T cell repertoires in COVID-19 (dated by TCRdb to 2018 to 2021). Study-wide context: The collaborator samples originated in the United States, Italy and Spain and spanned the acute and convalescent phases of COVID-19. Deeply sampled blood TCRbeta repertoires from subjects exposed to, actively infected with, or recovered from COVID-19 were included in the dataset. The sample metadata nearly always contained a de-identified subject ID, COVID-19 status, age in years and sex. Samples came from the ongoing ImmuneRACE study (first 160 participants) plus 1,254 subjects from 6 global collaborators. Where HLA class I and class II types were available, the types were taken from metadata supplied by the sample provider, not from assay-based typing. A freely available public database, intended as a resource for researchers studying the immune response to SARS-CoV-2, is where the repertoires were released. The prospective study material was composed of cDNA or gDNA derived from T cells, B-cell-depleted T cells, or PBMCs.

One collaborating source in Seattle enrolled patients while the patients were actively infected and followed the patients over time throughout the course of disease. Each collaborating institution followed its own protocols to collect whole blood in K2EDTA tubes. Collaborator samples were shipped for TCRbeta analysis as frozen whole blood, isolated PBMCs, or DNA extracted from either sample type. TCRbeta CDR3 regions were amplified from genomic DNA using the immunoSEQ Assay, a bias-controlled multiplex PCR. Under the source paper's analysis protocol: Nucleated cell counts per sample were estimated from amplification of reference gene primers within the assay. Sequence reads were collapsed and filtered to measure the absolute abundance of every unique TCRbeta CDR3 rearrangement. For each sample, productive Simpson clonality was calculated by taking the square root of Simpson's diversity index across productive rearrangements. TCRdb retrieved this table from immuneACCESS and kept in-frame rearrangements only. Not all clones are present; in checked studies, unresolved V genes account for under half, and no reason is known for the remainder. V, J and clone size reflect that table, while D and trimming were determined from the DNA. The sample table shows some 200,000 clones, and approximately 94% are seen once. Of the sample, 0.6% to 0.9% falls within the top ten clones.

On the study overall, not on this receptor specifically: How much clinical and demographic metadata was included differed by source and by participant, and the metadata was provided uncurated.

The receptor comes from a man aged 25 to 45 with COVID-19, enrolled during active disease. This sequence uses TRBV9 and TRBJ1-4; TRBD1 is possibly the D segment (5 matching bases). Sequencing input: peripheral blood. The CDR3 protein sequence reads: CASSVGWGVSEKLFF. In nucleotide form, the sequence is TGTGCCAGCAGCGTAGGTTGGGGGGTGAGTGAAAAACTGTTTTTT. Supplemented by the reference TRBV9 and TRBJ1-4 proteins around the CDR3, the complete variable domain is DSGVTQTPKHLITATGQRVTLRCSPRSGDLSVYWYQQSLDQGLQFLIQYYNGEERAKGNILERFSAQQFPDLHSELNLSSLELGDSALYFCASSVGWGVSEKLFFGSGTQLSVL.